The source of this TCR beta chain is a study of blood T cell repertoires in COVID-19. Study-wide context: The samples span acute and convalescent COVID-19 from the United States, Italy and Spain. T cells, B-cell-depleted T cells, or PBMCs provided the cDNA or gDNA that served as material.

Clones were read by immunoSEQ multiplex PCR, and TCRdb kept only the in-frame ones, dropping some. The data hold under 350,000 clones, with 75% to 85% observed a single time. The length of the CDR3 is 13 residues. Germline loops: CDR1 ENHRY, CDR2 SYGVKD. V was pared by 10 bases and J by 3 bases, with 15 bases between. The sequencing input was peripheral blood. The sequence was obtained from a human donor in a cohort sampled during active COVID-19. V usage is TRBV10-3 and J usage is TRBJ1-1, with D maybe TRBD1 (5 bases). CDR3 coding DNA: TGTGCCAGTAGCCGACGGGGGGACACTGAAGCTTTCTTT. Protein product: CASSRRGDTEAFF.